The 27 T cell receptor beta chains in this list originate from one sample, sequenced in a study of T-cell reconstitution after alpha-beta-depleted transplantation in children. The TCRbeta library incorporated unique molecular identifiers. TCRdb reprocessed the PCR reads with MiXCR, giving one entry per CDR3 protein. This table holds some 200,000 distinct CDR3 sequences, about 8.8% found once. The sequencing here drew on PBMCs from the stem cell graft donor, taken from the stem cell graft. The receptors stem from a human donor who donated a stem cell graft to a child with SCID.

There are many counts of this clonotype. This chain uses TRBV2 with TRBJ2-5, with D unclear. Trimming removed 4 bases at V and 4 bases at J, with 16 bases between. CDR1 is SNHLY, CDR2 FYNNEI, per germline. This CDR3 comprises 15 residues. The CDR3 region has the DNA TGTGCCAGCAGTGGGGTGGTGGTAGTGGGAGAGACCCAGTACTTC. It encodes CASSGVVVVGETQYF.

At least ten counts were recorded for this clonotype. V usage is TRBV19 and J usage is TRBJ2-5; no reliable D call. This CDR3 is 14 amino acids long. V was trimmed by 6 bases and J by 5 bases, leaving 16 bases between them. Looked up from germline, CDR1 is LNHDA and CDR2 is SQIVND (reference sequence). In DNA, the CDR3 is TGTGCCAGTAGCCCAAGGTACCATGGGGAGACCCAGTACTTC. Translated: CASSPRYHGETQYF. Based on the CDR3 plus reference TRBV19 and TRBJ2-5, the full variable domain is DGGITQSPKYLFRKEGQNVTLSCEQNLNHDAMYWYRQDPGQGLRLIYYSQIVNDFQKGDIAEGYSVSREKKESFPLTVTSAQKNPTAFYLCASSPRYHGETQYFGPGTRLLVL.

The sample holds many counts of this clonotype. The chain uses TRBV7-2 and TRBJ1-5, with a tentative D call TRBD1 (6 bases). The germline V gene has CDR1 SGHTA and CDR2 FQGNSA. This CDR3 comprises 15 residues. V lost 1 base and J 3 bases, leaving 10 bases between the germline ends. The CDR3 nucleotides read TGTGCCAGCAGCTTAGGTCCAGGGGTCAATCAGCCCCAGCATTTT. It codes for CASSLGPGVNQPQHF.

This clonotype was counted many times. The chain combines TRBV6-6 with TRBJ1-1; no clear D. Trimming shortened V by 6 bases and J by 2 bases, and 10 bases separated the two germline ends. From germline, CDR1 is MNHNY and CDR2 SVGAGI (reference sequence). CDR3 size: 13 residues. Written as DNA, the CDR3 is TGTGCCAGCAGACAAGGACCAAACACTGAAGCTTTCTTT. Amino acids: CASRQGPNTEAFF.

The table lists this clonotype with many counts. This chain joins TRBV5-5 and TRBJ2-7, with 11 bases that match TRBD2. The V and J ends lost 4 bases and 4 bases, in that order; junction bases with no gene match: 7. This CDR3 comprises 15 residues. CDR1 and CDR2 from the germline V gene are SGHKS and YYEKEE (reference sequence). The CDR3 nucleotides are TGTGCCAGCAGCGTCGGCCGACTAGCGGGGTACGAGCAGTACTTC. It yields the protein CASSVGRLAGYEQYF.

This clonotype was recorded at least ten times. The chain combines TRBV5-1 with TRBJ2-3; D gene unclear. The germline CDR1 and CDR2 sequences are SGHRS and YFSETQ. Trimming took off 0 bases at V and 1 base at J, with 6 bases between the two ends. The CDR3 covers 14 residues. The CDR3 coding sequence is TGCGCCAGCAGCTTGGCCTGGGGCACAGATACGCAGTATTTT. Its protein product is CASSLAWGTDTQYF. Drawing the rest from reference TRBV5-1 and TRBJ2-3, the complete variable domain is KAGVTQTPRYLIKTRGQQVTLSCSPISGHRSVSWYQQTPGQGLQFLFEYFSETQRNKGNFPGRFSGRQFSNSRSEMNVSTLELGDSALYLCASSLAWGTDTQYFGPGTRLTVL.

This clonotype has at least ten counts. The J gene is TRBJ2-7, the V gene TRBV7-2; no reliable D call. Trimming cost V 1 base and J 5 bases, with 6 bases left between them. This CDR3 contains 12 residues. Germline lookup yields CDR1 SGHTA and CDR2 FQGNSA. In DNA form, the CDR3 reads TGTGCCAGCAGCTTAGTCGTCCACGAGCAGTACTTC. It translates to CASSLVVHEQYF.

This clonotype was detected ten times or more. This chain joins TRBV6-5 and TRBJ2-2, with TRBD1 as a possible D gene (5 bases). Germline-derived CDR1 and CDR2 are MNHEY and SVGAGI. This CDR3 has 15 residues. Trimming took 5 bases from V and 1 from J, leaving 11 bases between them. The CDR3, as DNA: TGTGCCAGCAGTACCACGACAGAGAACACCGGGGAGCTGTTTTTT. This encodes CASSTTTENTGELFF.

This chain connects TRBV5-1 to TRBJ2-1; possible D gene TRBD2, 7 bases. Trimming pared 0 bases from V and 7 bases from J, leaving 23 bases between. This CDR3 spans 18 amino acids. The V gene's germline CDR1 is SGHRS and CDR2 YFSETQ. The CDR3 bases are TGCGCCAGCAGCTTGGGTACGGGGGGCGATGCGGCGGTGAATGAGCAGTTCTTC. Translating gives CASSLGTGGDAAVNEQFF.

This clonotype was detected only once. This chain links TRBV5-1 with TRBJ2-7; maybe TRBD2 (5 bases). The germline V gene encodes CDR1 SGHRS and CDR2 YFSETQ. The CDR3 has 14 amino acids. Between the trimmed V and J ends, which lost 0 bases and 2 bases, there was a span of 9 bases. The chain's CDR3 is CASSLGGFTYEQYF. The CDR3 DNA follows: TGCGCCAGCAGCTTGGGCGGGTTCACCTACGAGCAGTACTTC. The variable domain in full, completed from reference TRBV5-1 and TRBJ2-7, reads KAGVTQTPRYLIKTRGQQVTLSCSPISGHRSVSWYQQTPGQGLQFLFEYFSETQRNKGNFPGRFSGRQFSNSRSEMNVSTLELGDSALYLCASSLGGFTYEQYFGPGTRLTVT.

This clonotype was counted many times. The V and J genes are TRBV29-1 and TRBJ2-3; perhaps TRBD1 as D (6 bases). The V end lost 8 bases, the J end lost 5 bases, and 26 bases lay between the germline ends. This CDR3 has 16 residues. Per the germline V gene, CDR1 is SQVTM and CDR2 is ANQGSEA. The CDR3 spells CSISGTSRDYGDTQYF. For the CDR3, the DNA is TGCAGCATCTCCGGGACATCAAGGGATTACGGAGATACGCAGTATTTT.

The table lists this clonotype with a few counts. This chain connects TRBV21-1 to TRBJ2-5; TRBD2 is taken as the D call from the table, unchecked against the DNA. TRBV21-1 is a pseudogene. The CDR3 has 14 amino acids. As DNA, the CDR3 is TGTGCCAGCAGCAATCGGGACTTCCAAGAGACCCAGTACTTC. It codes for CASSNRDFQETQYF.

The CDR3 nucleotides are TGTGCCAGCAGCTACTGGACAGGGTTACTTCCTAACGGAGGACTGTTTTTT. Translating gives CASSYWTGLLPNGGLFF. This sequence joins TRBV7-9 and TRBJ1-4; 8 bases match TRBD1. Germline lookup yields CDR1 SEHNR and CDR2 FQNEAQ (reference sequence). This CDR3 comprises 17 residues. Trimming cost V 4 bases and J 13 bases; bases outside gene matches: 20.

The chain couples TRBV29-1 to TRBJ2-2, with 11 bases matching TRBD1. V shed 7 bases, J shed 3 bases, and the junction held 4 bases outside the gene matches. This CDR3 comprises 14 residues. The germline V gene has CDR1 SQVTM and CDR2 ANQGSEA. The CDR3 sequence: CSAPGQGDTGELFF. The CDR3 nucleotides read TGCAGCGCACCGGGACAGGGGGACACCGGGGAGCTGTTTTTT.

This clonotype has a count of ten or more. The genes are TRBV6-5 and TRBJ1-6, with TRBD1 matching over 7 bases. The germline V gene has CDR1 MNHEY and CDR2 SVGAGI. Trimming cost V 4 bases and J 0 bases; bases outside gene matches: 6. The CDR3 consists of 17 residues. This chain's CDR3 is CASSLTGWSSYNSPLHF. CDR3 DNA sequence: TGTGCCAGCAGTTTGACAGGGTGGAGCTCCTATAATTCACCCCTCCACTTT.

This clonotype was recorded at least ten times. This chain uses TRBV5-1 with TRBJ1-5; 7 nucleotides align to TRBD1. Per the germline V gene, CDR1 is SGHRS and CDR2 is YFSETQ. The J segment lost 2 bases and the V segment lost 2 bases, leaving 4 bases of the junction unmatched. The CDR3 spans 15 residues. CDR3 DNA sequence: TGCGCCAGCAGCTTTACAGGGGTCGGCAATCAGCCCCAGCATTTT. Its translation: CASSFTGVGNQPQHF.

The J gene is TRBJ1-3, the V gene TRBV7-2; possible D gene TRBD1, 5 bases. The V gene lost 4 bases and the J gene lost 0 bases, with 13 bases spanning the gap. Germline V CDR1 and CDR2: SGHTA, FQGNSA. The CDR3 has 16 residues. The CDR3 coding sequence is TGTGCCAGCAGCTCCCGACAGTGTACCTCTGGAAACACCATATATTTT. It translates to CASSSRQCTSGNTIYF.

Ten or more counts support this clonotype. V gene TRBV15 combines with J gene TRBJ1-4; D remains unclear. CDR1 and CDR2 (germline): LNHNV, YYDKDF (reference sequence). V lost 5 bases, J lost 4 bases, and 17 bases lay in between. The CDR3 is 16 amino acids. The DNA for the CDR3 is TGTGCCACCAGCCGCTCAGGACTGGAATATAATGAAAAACTGTTTTTT. As protein: CATSRSGLEYNEKLFF.

This clonotype showed up many times. This rearrangement joins TRBV27 to TRBJ1-5; no clear D. The CDR3 extends over 14 amino acids. Trimming removed 7 bases at V and 5 bases at J, with 15 bases between. Germline values: CDR1 MNHEY, CDR2 SMNVEV (reference sequence). The CDR3 protein is CASTALSGDQPQHF. In nucleotides, the CDR3 is TGTGCCAGCACCGCACTGTCCGGGGATCAGCCCCAGCATTTT.

This clonotype has a count of ten or more. V usage is TRBV7-9 and J usage is TRBJ1-2, with D perhaps TRBD1 (6 bases). Germline CDR1 is SEHNR and CDR2 is FQNEAQ (reference sequence). The CDR3 sequence is 15 residues long. Trimming cost V 5 bases and J 4 bases, with 17 bases left between them. CDR3: CASSRLGQTLYGYTF. The CDR3 nucleotides are TGTGCCAGCAGCCGACTAGGACAGACTCTCTATGGCTACACCTTC. Variable domain in full (rest from reference TRBV7-9 and TRBJ1-2): DTGVSQNPRHKITKRGQNVTFRCDPISEHNRLYWYRQTLGQGPEFLTYFQNEAQLEKSRLLSDRFSAERPKGSFSTLEIQRTEQGDSAMYLCASSRLGQTLYGYTFGSGTRLTVV.

This clonotype was detected ten times or more. V gene TRBV10-3 combines with J gene TRBJ1-1; D gene uncertain. CDR1 and CDR2 (germline): ENHRY, SYGVKD. The germline V and J ends were trimmed by 0 bases and 4 bases, with 12 bases remaining between them. The CDR3 contains 15 residues. As DNA, the CDR3 is TGTGCCATCAGTGAGTCGTTGCAGGCCCGCACTGAAGCTTTCTTT. Encoded protein: CAISESLQARTEAFF.

Ten or more counts support this clonotype. The chain carries TRBV6-5 and TRBJ2-7, with 8 bases identical to TRBD1. This CDR3 contains 16 residues. V trimming: 2 bases; J trimming: 0 bases; junction bases outside the gene matches: 6. Germline values: CDR1 MNHEY, CDR2 SVGAGI. This chain's CDR3 is CASSYRPTGASYEQYF. The CDR3 coding sequence is TGTGCCAGCAGTTACCGACCGACAGGGGCCTCCTACGAGCAGTACTTC.

There are many counts of this clonotype. The chain combines TRBV5-1 with TRBJ1-2; 11 bases agree with TRBD1. CDR3 length equals 15 residues. Germline V gene data show CDR1 as SGHRS and CDR2 as YFSETQ. Losses at the gene ends were 0 bases for V and 8 bases for J; bases not matched to a gene: 6. DNA of the CDR3: TGCGCCAGCAGCTTGGAAGGACAGGGGGCGAAGGGCTACACCTTC. This codes for CASSLEGQGAKGYTF.

A note on this clonotype: This may come from a read error, since a much larger clone is one base off. The chain links TRBV7-9 to TRBJ1-1; the D is unclear. The germline gives CDR1 SEHNR, CDR2 FQNEAQ (reference sequence). The CDR3 is made up of 13 amino acids. V lost 5 bases and J lost 8, with 15 bases in between. Here the CDR3 reads CASSRPQWPEAFF. CDR3 bases: TGTGCCAGCAGCCGTCCCCAGTGGCCCGAAGCTTTCTTT.

There are many counts of this clonotype. The V and J genes are TRBV7-9 and TRBJ1-4; D is perhaps TRBD1 (6 bases). Trimming took 2 bases from V and 4 from J, leaving 8 bases between them. Germline CDR1 and CDR2: SEHNR and FQNEAQ (reference sequence). This CDR3 comprises 14 residues. The CDR3 loop is CASSLQGYNEKLFF. As DNA, the CDR3 is TGTGCCAGCAGCTTACAGGGGTATAATGAAAAACTGTTTTTT.

This clonotype came up a few times. This chain links TRBV6-2 or TRBV6-3 with TRBJ2-7, with D maybe TRBD2 (5 bases). This CDR3 is built from 13 residues. V lost 8 bases and J 7 bases, leaving 18 bases between the germline ends. CDR1 and CDR2 from the germline V gene are MNHEY and SVGEGT. CDR3 sequence: CASSSAGRREQYF. CDR3 DNA: TGTGCCAGCTCCTCCGCGGGTAGAAGGGAGCAGTACTTC.

This clonotype was seen many times. The J gene is TRBJ1-5, the V gene TRBV12-3 or TRBV12-4; 8 bases agree with TRBD1. The CDR3 is 13 amino acids. J gave up 7 bases and V 6 bases, and 5 bases lay outside the gene matches. The CDR3 spells CASSHDRGQPQHF. CDR3 nucleotides: TGTGCCAGCAGCCACGACAGGGGCCAGCCCCAGCATTTT.